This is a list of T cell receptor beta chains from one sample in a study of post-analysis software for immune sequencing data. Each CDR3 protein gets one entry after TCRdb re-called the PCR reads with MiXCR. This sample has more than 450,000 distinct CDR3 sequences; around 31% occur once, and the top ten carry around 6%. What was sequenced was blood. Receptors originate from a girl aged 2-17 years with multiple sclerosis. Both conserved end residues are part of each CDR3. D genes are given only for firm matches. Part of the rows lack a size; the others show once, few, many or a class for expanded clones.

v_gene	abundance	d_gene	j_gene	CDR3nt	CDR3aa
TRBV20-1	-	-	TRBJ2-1	TGCAGTGCTAGAGATCCCGGGGGCGCCAACCTGGAGGAGCAGTTCTTC	CSARDPGGANLEEQFF
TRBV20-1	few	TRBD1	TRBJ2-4	TGCAGTGCTAACCGGGACAGGGGGAACATTCAGTACTTC	CSANRDRGNIQYF
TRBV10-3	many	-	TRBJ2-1	TGTGCCATCAGTGAGTTTCGAGGTCATGAGCAGTTCTTC	CAISEFRGHEQFF
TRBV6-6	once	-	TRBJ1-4	TGTGCCAGCAGCCCTCCGACAGGCCTTTCAACTAATGAAAAACTGTTTTTT	CASSPPTGLSTNEKLFF
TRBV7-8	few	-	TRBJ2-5	TGTGCCAGCAGCTTAGTAGGCGAGCAAGAGACCCAGTACTTC	CASSLVGEQETQYF
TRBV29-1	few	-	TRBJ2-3	TGCAGCGCAGGGGTTGACACAGATACGCAGTATTTT	CSAGVDTDTQYF
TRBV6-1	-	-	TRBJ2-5	TGTGCCAGCAGTGAAGCGGGGGGTAAAGAGACCCAGTACTTC	CASSEAGGKETQYF
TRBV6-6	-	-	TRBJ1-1	TGTGCCAGCCTAGGGTCCATGAACACTGAAGCTTTCTTT	CASLGSMNTEAFF
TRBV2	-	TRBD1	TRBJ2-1	TGTGCCAGCACGGGGAGGGGGACAGGGTCGTTCTTC	CASTGRGTGSFF
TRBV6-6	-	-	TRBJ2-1	TGTGCCAGCAGTTACCCCGGGTTGGATGAGCAGTGCTTC	CASSYPGLDEQCF
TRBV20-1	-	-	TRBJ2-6	TGCAGTGCTTTAGCCGGGGCCAACGTCCTGACTTTC	CSALAGANVLTF
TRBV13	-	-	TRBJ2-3	TGTGCCAGCAGCTTCCGGCGGGTAGATACGCAGTATTTT	CASSFRRVDTQYF
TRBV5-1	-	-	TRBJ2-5	TGCGCCAGCAGCTTTAGGCCCCCCGCCGGATCGGGAGAGACCCAGTACTTC	CASSFRPPAGSGETQYF
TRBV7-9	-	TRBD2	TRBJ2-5	TGTGCCAGCAGCTTGCGGGGGGGTCTACAAGAGACCCAGTACTTC	CASSLRGGLQETQYF
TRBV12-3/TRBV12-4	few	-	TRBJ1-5	TGTGCCAGCAGTTTAGGTGGAGTCAATCAGCCCCAGCATTTT	CASSLGGVNQPQHF
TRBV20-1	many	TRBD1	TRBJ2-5	TGCAGTGCTAGACGGGCAGGGGGAGAGACCCAGTACTTC	CSARRAGGETQYF
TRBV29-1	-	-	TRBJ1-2	TGCAGCGTTGGGTTGGTGGCTTGGGGCTACACCTTC	CSVGLVAWGYTF
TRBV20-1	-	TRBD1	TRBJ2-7	TGCAGTGCTAGATACGACAGGGGAAGCTCCTACGAGCAGTACTTC	CSARYDRGSSYEQYF
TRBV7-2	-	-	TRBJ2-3	TGTGCCAGCAGCTTAGGATTCACGGATGCGCAGTATTTT	CASSLGFTDAQYF
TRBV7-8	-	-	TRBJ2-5	TGTGCCAGCAGCTCAATGCGGACAGGAGGGTTCCAAGAGACCCAGTACTTC	CASSSMRTGGFQETQYF
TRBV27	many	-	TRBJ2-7	TGTGCCAGCAGCATGGGACTCGCCGCCTACGAGCAGTACTTC	CASSMGLAAYEQYF
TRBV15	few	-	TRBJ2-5	TGTGCCACCTCCGGAGGACTGGCGGTAGAGACCCAGTACTTC	CATSGGLAVETQYF
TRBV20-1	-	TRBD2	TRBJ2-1	TGCAGTGCTAGAGTCCATAGCGGGGGGGTAGGCAATGAGCAGTTCTTC	CSARVHSGGVGNEQFF
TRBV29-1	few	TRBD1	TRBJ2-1	TGCAGCGCCCAACCCGGGACAGGGGGCCTCAATGAGCAGTTCTTC	CSAQPGTGGLNEQFF
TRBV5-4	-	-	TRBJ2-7	TGTGCCAGCACAAGATGGGGCGGCCCCTACGAGCAGTACTTC	CASTRWGGPYEQYF
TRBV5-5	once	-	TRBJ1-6	TGTGCCAGCAGGGATAGACCGGGGAGCTCCTATAATTCACCCCTCCACTTT	CASRDRPGSSYNSPLHF
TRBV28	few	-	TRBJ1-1	TGTGCCAGCAGTTTATACCTTGCCGGGGGTTCGGACACTGAAGCTTTCTTT	CASSLYLAGGSDTEAFF
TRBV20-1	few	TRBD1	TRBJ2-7	TGCAGTGCTGGGACAGGGAGCGAGCAGTACTTC	CSAGTGSEQYF
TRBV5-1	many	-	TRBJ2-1	TGCGCCAGCAGCCCCCTCAGGCTCTCAGGGGCTGGGTTTGGAGGTGAGCAGTTCTTC	CASSPLRLSGAGFGGEQFF
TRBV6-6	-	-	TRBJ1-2	TGTGCCAGCAGGCTCGAAGAGGGAATTCAGTATGGCTACACCTTC	CASRLEEGIQYGYTF
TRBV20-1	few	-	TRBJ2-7	TGCAGTGCTCTCGGACCGGTCTCCTACGAGCAGTACTTC	CSALGPVSYEQYF
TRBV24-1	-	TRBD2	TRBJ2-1	TGTGCCACCAGTGATTCCATACTAGCGGGGGCGGGCAATGAGCAGTTCTTC	CATSDSILAGAGNEQFF
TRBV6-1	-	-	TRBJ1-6	TGTGCCAGCAGTAGACCGGGTGTGGAGGGCCTGGGTTCACCCCTCCACTTT	CASSRPGVEGLGSPLHF
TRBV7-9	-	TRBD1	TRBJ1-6	TGTGCCAGCAGCTCCAGGGGGGATTCACCCCTCCACTTT	CASSSRGDSPLHF
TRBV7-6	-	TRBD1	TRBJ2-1	TGTGCCAGCAGCTTAGCGGACTATGGGGACAGGGGGCTGGGGGTCTCCTACAATGAGCAGTTCTTC	CASSLADYGDRGLGVSYNEQFF
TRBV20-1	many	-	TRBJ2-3	TGCAGTGCTAGAACCCGGGAAACAGATACGCAGTATTTT	CSARTRETDTQYF
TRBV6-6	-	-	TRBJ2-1	TGTGCCAGCAGTTACTCGATCGGATACAATGAGCAGTTCTTC	CASSYSIGYNEQFF
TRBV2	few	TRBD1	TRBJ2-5	TGTGCCAGCATTTTCCCGACAGGGCCGCGAGAGACCCAGTACTTC	CASIFPTGPRETQYF
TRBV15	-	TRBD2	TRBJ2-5	TGTGCCACCAGCAGAGGAGCGGGGGCCCAAGAGACCCAGTACTTC	CATSRGAGAQETQYF
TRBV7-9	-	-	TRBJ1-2	TGTGCCAGCAGCTTAGTCGGGACGGCATATGGCTACACCTTC	CASSLVGTAYGYTF
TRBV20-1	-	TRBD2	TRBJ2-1	TGCAGTGCTAGAGATGCGGGCGGGGGAGTTGAGCAGTGCTTC	CSARDAGGGVEQCF
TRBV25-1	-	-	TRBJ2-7	TGTGCCAGCAGTACTCCCGGCCAGGGTAAATACGAGCAGTACTTC	CASSTPGQGKYEQYF
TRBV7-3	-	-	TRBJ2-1	TGTGCCGGCAGCTTACGGGACCCCGGGGATGAGCAGTTCTTC	CAGSLRDPGDEQFF
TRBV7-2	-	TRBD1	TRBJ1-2	TGTGCCAGCAGCGAAGCCGGGACAGGGACCTATGGCTACACCTTC	CASSEAGTGTYGYTF
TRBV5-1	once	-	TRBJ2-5	TGCGCCAGCAGCTTGACCACATCCATTACACAAGAGACCCAGTACTTC	CASSLTTSITQETQYF
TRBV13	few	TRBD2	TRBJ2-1	TGTGCCAGCAGCCCACGTGGGACTAGCGACGATGAGCAGTTCTTC	CASSPRGTSDDEQFF
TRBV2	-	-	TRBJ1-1	TGTGCCAGCAGTGAAATGACAGTACCCCCGGCTGAAGCTTTCTTT	CASSEMTVPPAEAFF
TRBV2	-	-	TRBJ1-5	TGTGCCAGCAGTGACTTATCCACCAGTGATCAGCCCCAGCATTTT	CASSDLSTSDQPQHF
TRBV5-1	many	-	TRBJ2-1	TGCGCCAGCAGCTTGGGAGGAGGTATCCGGAGCTCCTACAATGAGCAGTTCTTC	CASSLGGGIRSSYNEQFF
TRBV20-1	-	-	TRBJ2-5	TGCAGTGCTACCCGGGACTCCCACACACAGGAGACCCAGTACTTC	CSATRDSHTQETQYF
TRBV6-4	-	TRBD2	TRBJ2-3	TGTGCCAGCAGTGACCCGGAGAAAGCGGGGGTGAACACAGATACGCAGTATTTT	CASSDPEKAGVNTDTQYF
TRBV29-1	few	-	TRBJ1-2	TGCAGCGTTGAGACAGTAGATGGCTACACCTTC	CSVETVDGYTF
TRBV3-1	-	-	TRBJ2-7	TGTGCCAGCAGCCAAGAGGGCTACTCGAGCTACGAGCAGTACTTC	CASSQEGYSSYEQYF
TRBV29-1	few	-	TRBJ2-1	TGCAGCGTTGAAACGACAGATCTCCTCCACAGTGAGCAGTTCTTC	CSVETTDLLHSEQFF
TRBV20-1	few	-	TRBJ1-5	TGCAGTGCTAGTCTCGATAGCAATCAGCCCCAGCATTTT	CSASLDSNQPQHF
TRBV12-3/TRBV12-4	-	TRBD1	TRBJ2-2	TGTGCCAGCAGGTCGGGACAGGGAGGCACCGGGGAGCTGTTTTTT	CASRSGQGGTGELFF
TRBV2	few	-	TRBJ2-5	TGTGCCAGCAGTGATCCCAGACGTTCGGGTGAGACCCAGTACTTC	CASSDPRRSGETQYF
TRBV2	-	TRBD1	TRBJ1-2	TGTGCCAGCAGCGGACAGGGAGTTGGGGGCTACACCTTC	CASSGQGVGGYTF
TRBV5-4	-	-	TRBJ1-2	TGTGCCAGCAGCCCACCTACCGGGGGAGGCGCCTACACCTTC	CASSPPTGGGAYTF